The 23 T cell receptor beta chains presented below share a single source sample, sequenced in a study of OX40 agonist ivuxolimab in advanced cancers. Clones were read by immunoSEQ multiplex PCR, and TCRdb kept only the in-frame ones, dropping some. Of approximately 65,000 clones in the sample, 92% were seen once. The sample here was CD4+ or CD8+ T cells sorted from blood, taken in a trial of the OX40 agonist ivuxolimab. These receptor sequences come from an adult with an advanced solid tumor such as melanoma, head and neck, liver or kidney cancer.

V gene TRBV6-6 combines with J gene TRBJ1-4; TRBD1 might be the D (6 bases). This CDR3 region has 15 residues. Trimming stripped 5 bases from V and 8 bases from J, with 18 bases between. The germline V gene encodes CDR1 MNHNY and CDR2 SVGAGI (reference sequence). DNA for the CDR3: TGTGCCAGCAGTGCACAGGGAGGGAGTTTGGAAAAACTGTTTTTT. This encodes CASSAQGGSLEKLFF.

The chain uses TRBV4-2 and TRBJ2-7; D not resolved. Germline-derived CDR1 and CDR2 are LGHNA and YNFKEQ. V lost 5 bases and J 6 bases, leaving 17 bases between the germline ends. The CDR3 contains 14 residues. Written as DNA, the CDR3 is TGTGCCAGCAGCGATTTCTTACGCCTCTTCGAGCAGTACTTC. Encoded protein: CASSDFLRLFEQYF.

This chain uses TRBV7-3 with TRBJ2-1, with 11 bases matching TRBD2. Germline trimming cut 0 bases from V and 7 bases from J; bases unmatched to any gene: 5. CDR3 length equals 16 residues. The V gene's germline CDR1 is SGHTA and CDR2 FQGTGA. CDR3 amino acids: CASSLTRASGRNEQFF. CDR3 sequence (DNA): TGTGCCAGCAGCTTAACGAGGGCTAGCGGGAGGAATGAGCAGTTCTTC.

The chain couples TRBV18 to TRBJ2-2; D uncertain. This CDR3 region has 14 residues. The germline gives CDR1 KGHSH, CDR2 LQKENI. The V end lost 5 bases, the J end lost 4 bases, and 11 bases lay between the germline ends. The CDR3 reads CASSSTPGTGELFF. The DNA of the CDR3 is TGTGCCAGCTCATCGACACCAGGCACCGGGGAGCTGTTTTTT.

The CDR3 DNA reads as TGTGCCAGCAGTTTCGGGACAGGGGACGGCTACACCTTC. Protein product: CASSFGTGDGYTF. V gene TRBV7-9 combines with J gene TRBJ1-2; 10 bases are shared with TRBD1. Trimming cost V 6 bases and J 8 bases; bases outside gene matches: 6. The CDR3 is 13 amino acids. Germline lookup yields CDR1 SEHNR and CDR2 FQNEAQ (reference sequence).

The V gene is TRBV6-5, the J gene TRBJ1-1; D perhaps matches TRBD1 (6 bases). Per germline, CDR1 MNHEY and CDR2 SVGAGI. V lost 7 bases and J lost 5, with 20 bases in between. This CDR3 spans 15 amino acids. The DNA for the CDR3 is TGTGCCAGCACCTCCGGGACACCCCCTCGGACTGAAGCTTTCTTT. Amino acid sequence: CASTSGTPPRTEAFF.

The chain recombines TRBV5-4 with TRBJ2-7; 14 bases fit TRBD2. CDR1 is SGHNT and CDR2 is YYREEE in the germline V gene (reference sequence). Trimming cost V 0 bases and J 7 bases; bases outside gene matches: 6. This CDR3 spans 16 amino acids. CDR3 nucleotide sequence: TGTGCCAGCAGCTTGGGGGGACTAGCGGGAGCAGGAGAGCAGTACTTC. This translates into CASSLGGLAGAGEQYF.

The rearrangement links TRBV28 to TRBJ1-6; D is undetermined. Germline-derived CDR1 and CDR2 are MDHEN and SYDVKM. CDR3 length equals 14 residues. The V end was cut by 2 bases, the J end by 4 bases, with 6 bases between. For the CDR3, the DNA is TGTGCCAGCAGTTTAACGGTGTATAATTCACCCCTCCACTTT. Its translation: CASSLTVYNSPLHF. The full variable domain, in which reference TRBV28 and TRBJ1-6 provide the parts outside the CDR3, is DVKVTQSSRYLVKRTGEKVFLECVQDMDHENMFWYRQDPGLGLRLIYFSYDVKMKEKGDIPEGYSVSREKKERFSLILESASTNQTSMYLCASSLTVYNSPLHFGNGTRLTVT.

J is TRBJ1-2 and V is TRBV6-5; 9 bases map to TRBD1. The germline V gene has CDR1 MNHEY and CDR2 SVGAGI. Trimming at V came to 5 bases and at J to 1 base, leaving 5 bases not matched to a gene. The CDR3 covers 15 residues. The CDR3 region has the DNA TGTGCCAGCAGTATCCGGACAGGGGTTAACTATGGCTACACCTTC. Translating gives CASSIRTGVNYGYTF.

The chain has TRBV7-9 and TRBJ1-6; TRBD1 might be the D (5 bases). Trimming shortened V by 3 bases and J by 9 bases, and 15 bases separated the two germline ends. Per germline, CDR1 SEHNR and CDR2 FQNEAQ (reference sequence). This CDR3 has 15 residues. The CDR3 reads CASSFGAGIFSPLHF. CDR3 sequence (DNA): TGTGCCAGCAGCTTTGGGGCAGGGATATTTTCACCCCTCCACTTT.

The V gene is TRBV1, the J gene TRBJ2-7; the table's TRBD2 call for D was not verified on the DNA. TRBV1 is deemed a pseudogene. The CDR3 is 15 residues long. The CDR3 DNA sequence: TGCACCAGCAGCCCCCCCCCGTCGGGTTTCTACGAGCAGTACTTC. This gives the protein CTSSPPPSGFYEQYF.

This clone was seen just once. The chain couples TRBV7-9 to TRBJ2-7, with D unclear. The V gene's germline CDR1 is SEHNR and CDR2 FQNEAQ (reference sequence). The CDR3 loop spans 14 amino acids. With 3 bases removed from V and 0 bases from J, the gap between germline ends came to 9 bases. As DNA, the CDR3 is TGTGCCAGCAGCTTTAGGACCGACTCCTACGAGCAGTACTTC. Translated: CASSFRTDSYEQYF.

The chain is built from TRBV10-3 and TRBJ1-2; the D gene is possibly TRBD1 (5 bases). The CDR3 contains 15 residues. Trimming removed 10 bases at V and 4 bases at J, with 22 bases between. Per germline, CDR1 ENHRY and CDR2 SYGVKD. The CDR3 loop reads CATLTSRGEGYGYTF. CDR3 coding DNA: TGTGCCACTTTGACATCGCGGGGCGAAGGCTATGGCTACACCTTC.

V usage is TRBV6-6 and J usage is TRBJ1-6; D is undetermined. V lost 4 bases, J lost 6 bases, and 10 bases lay in between. CDR1 and CDR2 (germline): MNHNY, SVGAGI (reference sequence). The CDR3 runs 14 residues. The CDR3 spells CASSSQVVNSPLHF. The CDR3 region has the DNA TGTGCCAGCAGTTCCCAGGTGGTTAATTCACCCCTCCACTTT.

V usage is TRBV11-2 and J usage is TRBJ2-7, with a tentative D call TRBD1 (5 bases). Germline values: CDR1 SGHAT, CDR2 FQNNGV. The CDR3 is made up of 14 amino acids. V dropped 0 bases and J dropped 3 bases, with 9 bases sitting between them. The CDR3 here is CASSLDTGVYEQYF. CDR3 DNA sequence: TGTGCCAGCAGCTTAGATACAGGAGTCTACGAGCAGTACTTC.

This rearrangement joins TRBV18 to TRBJ1-5; unclear D gene. The germline V and J ends were trimmed by 0 bases and 5 bases, with 14 bases remaining between them. In germline, CDR1 is KGHSH, CDR2 LQKENI. This CDR3 has 16 residues. The CDR3 spells CASSPPGPQGHQPQHF. CDR3 bases: TGTGCCAGCTCACCACCAGGACCTCAAGGCCATCAGCCCCAGCATTTT. The full variable domain, completed using reference TRBV18 and TRBJ1-5, is NAGVMQNPRHLVRRRGQEARLRCSPMKGHSHVYWYRQLPEEGLKFMVYLQKENIIDESGMPKERFSAEFPKEGPSILRIQQVVRGDSAAYFCASSPPGPQGHQPQHFGDGTRLSIL.

This clone was seen a single time. The chain uses TRBV18 and TRBJ2-7, with D perhaps being TRBD1 or TRBD2 (5 bases each). This CDR3 is built from 14 residues. CDR1 is KGHSH, CDR2 LQKENI, per germline. Trimming pared 0 bases from V and 6 bases from J, leaving 12 bases between. Written as DNA, the CDR3 is TGTGCCAGCTCACCACCGGGGGACCGGGGCGAGCAGTACTTC. This translates into CASSPPGDRGEQYF.

This rearrangement joins TRBV7-9 to TRBJ2-3, with D hard to call. V was trimmed by 1 base and J by 1 base, leaving 9 bases between them. Germline loops: CDR1 SEHNR, CDR2 FQNEAQ (reference sequence). The CDR3 length is 15 residues. The DNA of the CDR3 is TGTGCCAGCAGCTTAGTATCCGTACGCACAGATACGCAGTATTTT. Residues: CASSLVSVRTDTQYF.

The chain links TRBV10-1 to TRBJ2-2; a weak D match, TRBD2 (7 bases). Trimming took off 2 bases at V and 7 bases at J, with 11 bases between the two ends. Germline CDR1 is WNHNN and CDR2 is SYGVQD (reference sequence). There are 14 residues in the CDR3. The CDR3 here is CASSERGGVGELFF. The CDR3 coding sequence is TGCGCCAGCAGTGAGAGAGGGGGGGTCGGGGAGCTGTTTTTT.

The chain joins TRBV5-5 to TRBJ1-3; D call uncertain. The CDR3 has 17 amino acids. V gave up 0 bases and J gave up 0 bases, with 13 bases separating them. The germline gives CDR1 SGHKS, CDR2 YYEKEE (reference sequence). The CDR3: CASSLESLVISGNTIYF. In DNA form, the CDR3 reads TGTGCCAGCAGCTTGGAGAGTCTAGTGATCTCTGGAAACACCATATATTTT.

This chain joins TRBV27 and TRBJ2-1; the D is unclear. The V gene lost 6 bases and the J gene lost 6 bases, with 12 bases spanning the gap. The CDR3 has 13 amino acids. Germline assignment: CDR1 MNHEY and CDR2 SMNVEV (reference sequence). Here the CDR3 reads CASSRHTSNEQFF. The CDR3 coding sequence is TGTGCCAGCAGCCGTCACACGAGCAATGAGCAGTTCTTC.

The rearrangement uses TRBV7-9 and TRBJ2-1; 15 nucleotides align to TRBD2. The CDR3 runs 17 residues. Germline V gene lookup returns CDR1 SEHNR and CDR2 FQNEAQ (reference sequence). Losses at the gene ends were 5 bases for V and 9 bases for J; bases not matched to a gene: 11. This chain's CDR3 is CASSPQLGLAGGGEQFF. The CDR3 coding sequence is TGTGCCAGCAGCCCCCAACTGGGACTAGCGGGGGGAGGTGAGCAGTTCTTC.

The chain carries TRBV5-4 and TRBJ2-5, with no clear D. CDR3 length: 15 residues. Per the germline V gene, CDR1 is SGHNT and CDR2 is YYREEE (reference sequence). V lost 0 bases and J 1 base, leaving 10 bases between the germline ends. The CDR3 bases are TGTGCCAGCAGCTTGGATGGGCGGACCCAAGAGACCCAGTACTTC. The encoded protein is CASSLDGRTQETQYF.